This T cell receptor (beta chain) was sequenced during a study of CD8 T cells in ankylosing spondylitis. Study findings and constraints: It was reported that disease-linked clones were significantly enriched in matched ankylosing spondylitis synovial fluid.

Between the trimmed V and J ends, which lost 1 base and 2 bases, there was a span of 9 bases. CDR1 MNHEY and CDR2 SMNVEV come from the germline V gene (reference sequence). This CDR3 region has 14 residues. There are many counts of this clonotype. Antigen unknown. TCRdb used MiXCR to reprocess the 5' RACE reads, holding one entry per CDR3 protein. The sample shows tens of thousands of distinct CDR3 sequences, 9% to 12% of them seen only once. This sequence originates from a male donor with ankylosing spondylitis or in good health (not recorded which). Specimen: blood, either unsorted or a sorted T cell fraction (not recorded which). The chain couples TRBV27 to TRBJ2-7; D is unresolved. The CDR3, as DNA: TGTGCCAGCAGTTTATATGGTCCTACCTACGAGCAGTACTTC. Translated: CASSLYGPTYEQYF.